This is a list of T cell receptor beta chains from one sample in a study of blood T cell repertoires in COVID-19. TCRdb keeps only in-frame clones here, not all; method: immunoSEQ multiplex PCR. The sample comprises around 230,000 clones, about 81% of which are singletons, and around a tenth rests with the top ten. The specimen sequenced was PBMCs or T cells enriched from blood (not recorded which). The receptors were gathered from a man aged 40-55 years who had recovered from COVID-19. Both conserved end residues are part of each CDR3. Fields, in order: D gene, J gene, V gene, clone size, CDR3 DNA, CDR3 protein. A D gene is named only where the DNA matches it firmly. Clone size is shown for a subset of rows, as once, few, many or a class of expanded clone.

.,TRBJ2-2,TRBV28,.,TGTGCCAGCAGTTTAGCGGGGAACCGGGGCCCCGAGCTGTTTTTT,CASSLAGNRGPELFF
TRBD2,TRBJ2-1,TRBV6-5,.,TGTGCCAGCAGTTCCACGGGACTAGCGGGACGGGGGTTCTTC,CASSSTGLAGRGFF
.,TRBJ1-2,TRBV6-5,.,TGTGCCAGCACCCCCGGGGGGGGCGCAAATGGCTACACCTTC,CASTPGGGANGYTF
TRBD1,TRBJ1-2,TRBV7-9,.,TGTGCCAGCAGCTTCCCACCCCACGGCGACAGGGGGACCTACTATGGCTACACCTTC,CASSFPPHGDRGTYYGYTF
.,TRBJ2-7,TRBV29-1,.,TGCAGCGTTGAAGATGGACAGAGAACCTACGAGCAGTACTTC,CSVEDGQRTYEQYF
TRBD1,TRBJ2-7,TRBV19,.,TGTGCCAGTAGTAGGGGACAGGGTCTTCCCTACGAGCAGTACTTC,CASSRGQGLPYEQYF
TRBD1,TRBJ2-2,TRBV5-1,.,TGCGCCAGCAGTGGGACAGGGTTCACCGGGGAGCTGTTTTTT,CASSGTGFTGELFF
.,TRBJ1-2,TRBV6-5,many,TGTGCCAGCAGTTACCCGGGTAACTATGGCTACACCTTC,CASSYPGNYGYTF
TRBD1,TRBJ1-2,TRBV3-1/TRBV3-2,.,TGTGCCAGCAGCCCCCAGGGGGGTTATAACTATGGCTACACCTTC,CASSPQGGYNYGYTF
TRBD1,TRBJ2-7,TRBV19,.,TGTGCCAGTAGTACGCGGAATAGAAGGGACAGGGGGTACGAGCAGTACTTC,CASSTRNRRDRGYEQYF
.,TRBJ2-1,TRBV29-1,.,TGCAGCGTTGAAGGGGCCATGCGGGGGCCGTACAATGAGCAGTTCTTC,CSVEGAMRGPYNEQFF
TRBD1,TRBJ1-1,TRBV28,.,TGTGCCAGCTCTCCCCCGCGGGGACAGGGGGTAGGTACTGAAGCTTTCTTT,CASSPPRGQGVGTEAFF
.,TRBJ1-1,TRBV4-1,.,TGCGCCAGCAGCCAAGAATATCGAGGGGGTTTGGCTTTCTTT,CASSQEYRGGLAFF
TRBD1,TRBJ1-2,TRBV18,once,TGTGCCAGCTCACCACGTGACAGGGGCTATGGCTACACCTTC,CASSPRDRGYGYTF
.,TRBJ1-3,TRBV3-1/TRBV3-2,.,TGTGCCAGCAGCCAAGATATTCTCTCTGGAAACACCATATATTTT,CASSQDILSGNTIYF
.,TRBJ1-6,TRBV5-6,.,TGTGCCAGCAGCCGGGGTTATAATTCACCCCTCCACTTT,CASSRGYNSPLHF
.,TRBJ2-2,TRBV3-1/TRBV3-2,.,TGTGCCAGCAGTTTCGCCGGGGAGCTGTTTTTT,CASSFAGELFF
TRBD1,TRBJ1-2,TRBV6-5,.,TGTGCCAGCAGGGGACAGGGGGCAGATGGCTACACCTTC,CASRGQGADGYTF
.,TRBJ1-4,TRBV5-1,.,TGCGCCAGCAGAGGGGGGGCTGGCGAAAAACTGTTTTTT,CASRGGAGEKLFF
.,TRBJ1-5,TRBV6-6,few,TGTGCCAGCAAGCCTAGCAATCAGCCCCAGCATTTT,CASKPSNQPQHF
.,TRBJ1-2,TRBV7-9,once,TGTGCCAGCAGCTTAGGAGCGTCAGCATCGAGGGATGGCTACACCTTC,CASSLGASASRDGYTF
.,TRBJ1-5,TRBV19,.,TGTGCCAGTAGCCTGACAGTCAGACCCTATAGCAATCAGCCCCAGCATTTT,CASSLTVRPYSNQPQHF
.,TRBJ1-2,TRBV5-6,.,TGTGCCAGCAGTCGTAGTGGGGGCGCAGGTGGCTACACCTTC,CASSRSGGAGGYTF
.,TRBJ1-1,TRBV20-1,.,TGCAGTGCTAGTACTGTTGAAGCTTTCTTT,CSASTVEAFF
.,TRBJ1-3,TRBV29-1,.,TGCAGCGTTGGGCAGGGGTCCTCTGGAAACACCATATATTTT,CSVGQGSSGNTIYF
TRBD1,TRBJ1-4,TRBV5-4,.,TGTGCCAGCAGCGTTACAGGGGGCGGATTTGAAAAACTGTTTTTT,CASSVTGGGFEKLFF
.,TRBJ2-7,TRBV27,.,TGTGCCAGCAGTTTAGCTTCAGGCTACGAGCAGTACTTC,CASSLASGYEQYF
.,TRBJ2-3,TRBV5-1,.,TGCGCCAGCAGCTTGGGAGGGCGGACAGATACAGATACGCAGTATTTT,CASSLGGRTDTDTQYF
TRBD1,TRBJ1-5,TRBV5-5,.,TGTGCCAGCAGCATCCAGGGGGGTGGACAGCCCCAGCATTTT,CASSIQGGGQPQHF
.,TRBJ2-6,TRBV7-7,.,TGTGCCAGCAGCTTAGGGCCATCTGGGGCCAACGTCCTGACTTTC,CASSLGPSGANVLTF
.,TRBJ1-1,TRBV24-1,.,TGTGCCACCAGTGATCGTCGACTCCCGAACACTGAAGCTTTCTTT,CATSDRRLPNTEAFF
TRBD1,TRBJ2-5,TRBV7-3,.,TGTGCCAGCAGCTCTACCGGGACAGGGCTAGAAGAGACCCAGTACTTC,CASSSTGTGLEETQYF
.,TRBJ2-7,TRBV5-8,.,TGTGCCAGCAGCAGCAGACAGGTGGACGAGCAGTACTTC,CASSSRQVDEQYF
.,TRBJ1-1,TRBV3-1/TRBV3-2,.,TGTGCCAGCAGTCCTCGGGTGAACACTGAAGCTTTCTTT,CASSPRVNTEAFF
TRBD1,TRBJ1-1,TRBV19,.,TGTGCCAGTAGTATCCCAGGGGGCTTAAACACTGAAGCTTTCTTT,CASSIPGGLNTEAFF
TRBD1,TRBJ1-6,TRBV2,.,TGTGCCAGCAGTGGGACAGGGGGCGTGTTTGATTCACCCCTCCACTTT,CASSGTGGVFDSPLHF
TRBD2,TRBJ2-1,TRBV18,few,TGTGCCAGCTCACCACCGGCAGCGGGAGAGGGTGTTGAGCAGTTCTTC,CASSPPAAGEGVEQFF
TRBD1,TRBJ2-2,TRBV29-1,once,TGCAGCGTTGACCAAGCGGGACAGGGTAGGCCCGGGGAGCTGTTTTTT,CSVDQAGQGRPGELFF
.,TRBJ1-1,TRBV30,.,TGTGCCTGGAGGGCGGGCCGGGGGACTGAAGCTTTCTTT,CAWRAGRGTEAFF
.,TRBJ1-5,TRBV15,.,TGTGCCACCAGCTGGGGACATAACAATCAGCCCCAGCATTTT,CATSWGHNNQPQHF